The clone carrying this T cell receptor beta chain was seen just once. Clones were read by immunoSEQ multiplex PCR, and TCRdb kept only the in-frame ones, dropping some. The table includes roughly 350,000 clones, approximately 92% detected once. The length of the CDR3 is 15 residues. Looked up from germline, CDR1 is MNHNY and CDR2 is SVGAGI (reference sequence). Trimming removed 7 bases at V and 5 bases at J, with 21 bases between. This sample is part of a study of blood T cell repertoires in COVID-19. The chain employs TRBV6-6 and TRBJ2-7; a possible D gene is TRBD2 (5 bases). The receptor comes from a woman in her 30s who had recovered from COVID-19. The sample consisted of PBMCs or T cells enriched from blood (not recorded which). CDR3 sequence: CASNTAGSLPDEQYF. CDR3 DNA: TGTGCCAGCAATACCGCGGGCAGCCTTCCCGACGAGCAGTACTTC.